This T cell receptor (beta chain) was identified in a study of T cells in Graves' hyperthyroidism and ophthalmopathy. Study-level background: The authors collected peripheral blood at initial diagnosis, before any treatment.

TCR beta CDR3 region amplification was performed from RNA transcripts. Primed by the HTBI set, a first-round RT-PCR was run on the TCR CDR3. One entry per CDR3 protein results from TCRdb running MiXCR on the multiplex PCR reads. The sample lists 200,000 to 250,000 distinct CDR3 sequences, about 17% occurring once. The CDR3 totals 13 residues. V lost 5 bases and J 9 bases, leaving 17 bases between the germline ends. The clonotype comes from a woman between 18 and 29 years old with Graves' ophthalmopathy. Sequenced: blood. The J gene is TRBJ2-7, the V gene TRBV12-3 or TRBV12-4; a possible D gene is TRBD2 (5 bases). The CDR3 sequence: CASSPFLARGQYF. In DNA, the CDR3 is TGTGCCAGCAGTCCATTCTTGGCCCGGGGGCAGTACTTC.